The clone carrying this T cell receptor beta chain was seen many times. This sample is part of a study of regulatory T cells in long-lasting Graves disease. V shed 0 bases and J shed 9 bases, with 15 bases lying between them. Germline assignment: CDR1 LNHNV and CDR2 YYDKDF (reference sequence). The CDR3 is made up of 15 amino acids. Noted time point: newly diagnosed GD, antithyroid drugs for less than 3 months. The TCR library was prepared using RNA isolated from PBMCs. Construction of the TCR beta libraries employed iRepertoire HTBI primers in conjunction with Arm-PCR of CDR3 regions. One entry per CDR3 protein results from TCRdb running MiXCR on the multiplex PCR reads. The sample includes about 440,000 distinct CDR3 sequences, approximately 15% of them seen just once. The same sample was also used in a study of T cells in Graves' hyperthyroidism and ophthalmopathy. As reported in that work: Subjects aged 18 to 65 presented with newly diagnosed hyperthyroidism of less than 2 months' duration. Every diagnosis used clinical symptoms, serum thyroxine and TRAb, thyroid ultrasound and orbital computed tomography. The majority of expanded thyroid clonotypes above 0.001 also appeared in blood.

The material was peripheral blood mononuclear cells (PBMCs), obtained at new diagnosis, from a patient treated with antithyroid drugs. The chain joins TRBV15 to TRBJ2-1; D assignment may be TRBD1 or TRBD2 (5 bases each). The receptor's source is a woman in her twenties or thirties with Graves disease. The CDR3 region is CATSRDRGHSVEQFF. CDR3 coding DNA: TGTGCCACCAGCAGAGATCGTGGACATAGCGTTGAGCAGTTCTTC.